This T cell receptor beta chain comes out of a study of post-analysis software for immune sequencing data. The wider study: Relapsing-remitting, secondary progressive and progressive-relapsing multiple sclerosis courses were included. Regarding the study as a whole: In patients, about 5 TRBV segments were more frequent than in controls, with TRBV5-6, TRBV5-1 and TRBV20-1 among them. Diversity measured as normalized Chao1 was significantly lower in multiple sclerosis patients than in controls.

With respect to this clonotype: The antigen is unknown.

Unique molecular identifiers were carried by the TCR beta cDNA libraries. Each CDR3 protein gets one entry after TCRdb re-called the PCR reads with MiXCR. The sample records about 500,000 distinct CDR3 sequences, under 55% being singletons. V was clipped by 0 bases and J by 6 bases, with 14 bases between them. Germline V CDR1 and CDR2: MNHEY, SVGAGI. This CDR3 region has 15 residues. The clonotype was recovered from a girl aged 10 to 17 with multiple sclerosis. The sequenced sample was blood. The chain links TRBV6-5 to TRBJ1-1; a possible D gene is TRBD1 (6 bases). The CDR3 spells CASSYSRAGGAEAFF. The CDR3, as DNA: TGTGCCAGCAGTTACTCGCGGGCGGGGGGCGCTGAAGCTTTCTTT.